Listed below are T cell receptor beta chains from one sample, sequenced in a study of blood T cells in healthy people across ages. Each CDR3 protein is one row after TCRdb ran MiXCR on the 5' RACE reads. The sample has some 1,000,000 distinct CDR3 sequences, roughly a quarter seen once. This sample also belongs to another study, concerning T cells of mothers and their children.

The sequenced sample consisted of blood. Source of these receptors: a girl aged 2 to 10 in good health. CDR3s include the opening cysteine and the closing phenylalanine or tryptophan. D genes are given only for firm matches. Size is omitted from some rows. Given values are once, few, many or a class for expanded clones.

TRBJ2-7,TRBD2,TRBV7-2,few,CASSLRDYTYEQYF,TGTGCCAGCAGCCTACGGGACTACACCTACGAGCAGTACTTC
TRBJ1-4,TRBD1,TRBV7-9,-,CASSLVSTSGTGNEKLFF,TGTGCCAGCAGCTTAGTCTCGACCTCCGGGACAGGGAACGAAAAACTGTTTTTT
TRBJ2-3,-,TRBV7-3,-,CASSLTFSATDTQYF,TGTGCCAGCAGCTTAACGTTTTCAGCCACAGATACGCAGTATTTT
TRBJ1-1,-,TRBV28,few,CASLTWGDRTEAFF,TGTGCCAGCCTAACCTGGGGAGACAGGACTGAAGCTTTCTTT
TRBJ2-7,-,TRBV6-2/TRBV6-3,-,CASSYADDYEQYF,TGTGCCAGCAGCTACGCGGACGACTACGAGCAGTACTTC
TRBJ1-6,-,TRBV3-1,few,CASRKTGDNSPLHF,TGTGCCAGCAGGAAGACAGGAGATAATTCACCCCTCCACTTT
TRBJ2-5,-,TRBV29-1,few,CSAALGAQETQYF,TGCAGCGCAGCATTAGGGGCGCAGGAGACCCAGTACTTC
TRBJ2-2,-,TRBV20-1,-,CSARDWQGGDTGELFF,TGCAGTGCTAGAGATTGGCAGGGCGGCGACACCGGGGAGCTGTTTTTT
TRBJ2-7,-,TRBV7-2,few,CASSPNPTKQYF,TGTGCCAGCAGCCCAAACCCTACGAAGCAGTACTTC
TRBJ2-5,-,TRBV24-1,few,CATSGRQDQETQYF,TGCGCCACCAGTGGCCGACAGGACCAAGAGACCCAGTACTTC
TRBJ2-1,-,TRBV7-8,-,CASSSRQESYNEQFF,TGTGCCAGCAGCTCTCGACAGGAATCTTACAATGAGCAGTTCTTC
TRBJ2-7,TRBD1,TRBV7-9,many,CASTFPGQGDEQYF,TGTGCCAGCACCTTTCCGGGACAGGGGGACGAGCAGTACTTC
TRBJ2-1,TRBD2,TRBV20-1,-,CSARGGANRNEQFF,TGCAGTGCTCGCGGGGGGGCCAATAGGAATGAGCAGTTCTTC
TRBJ1-2,-,TRBV4-3,-,CASSQGLGGNYGYTF,TGCGCCAGCAGCCAAGGTTTAGGAGGTAACTATGGCTACACCTTC
TRBJ2-5,-,TRBV20-1,many,CSAQRGLTGTQYF,TGCAGTGCCCAACGGGGCCTGACTGGGACCCAGTACTTC
TRBJ1-2,-,TRBV4-3,-,CASSQDKGDGYTF,TGCGCCAGCAGCCAAGATAAAGGGGACGGCTACACCTTC
TRBJ2-7,-,TRBV7-9,few,CASSFPPTEGHEQYF,TGTGCCAGCAGCTTTCCGCCGACAGAAGGTCACGAGCAGTACTTC
TRBJ1-1,-,TRBV7-6,few,CASSLGMSNTEAFF,TGTGCCAGCAGCTTAGGAATGAGTAACACTGAAGCTTTCTTT
TRBJ2-2,-,TRBV12-3/TRBV12-4,few,CASSAGTPGNTGELFF,TGTGCCAGCAGTGCCGGGACACCGGGGAACACCGGGGAGCTGTTTTTT
TRBJ2-1,-,TRBV20-1,once,CSARGGRPPGNEQFF,TGCAGTGCTAGAGGGGGCAGGCCTCCTGGGAATGAGCAGTTCTTC
TRBJ1-3,TRBD1,TRBV5-1,-,CASSPGQGRDTIYF,TGCGCCAGCAGCCCTGGACAGGGGCGGGACACCATATATTTT
TRBJ2-6,-,TRBV5-6,few,CASSLVPAGGANVLTF,TGTGCCAGCAGCTTGGTTCCAGCCGGGGGGGCCAACGTCCTGACTTTC
TRBJ2-7,TRBD2,TRBV9,few,CASSVAGTSEYEQYF,TGTGCCAGCAGCGTAGCCGGGACTAGCGAGTACGAGCAGTACTTC
TRBJ2-5,-,TRBV15,few,CATSREEGGILETQYF,TGTGCCACCAGCAGAGAGGAAGGGGGGATCCTAGAGACCCAGTACTTC
TRBJ2-7,TRBD1,TRBV4-1,many,CASSQVGTGGYEQYF,TGCGCCAGCAGCCAAGTCGGGACAGGGGGGTACGAGCAGTACTTC
TRBJ1-3,-,TRBV12-3/TRBV12-4,-,CASSPTAGTGNTIYF,TGTGCCAGCAGCCCTACCGCCGGGACCGGAAACACCATATATTTT
TRBJ2-1,TRBD2,TRBV11-2,-,CASSSTSGRSLEQFF,TGTGCCAGCAGCTCTACTAGCGGGAGGTCTTTGGAGCAGTTCTTC
TRBJ2-1,-,TRBV9,-,CASSVVGSEQFF,TGTGCCAGCAGCGTAGTCGGCAGTGAGCAGTTCTTC
TRBJ2-4,-,TRBV11-3,-,CASSSQDGKNIQYF,TGTGCCAGCAGCTCACAGGATGGCAAAAACATTCAGTACTTC
TRBJ1-1,-,TRBV7-2,-,CASSLIGPEAFF,TGTGCCAGCAGCTTAATCGGTCCTGAAGCTTTCTTT
TRBJ1-3,TRBD1,TRBV7-9,-,CASSPGTGAEGNTIYF,TGTGCCAGCAGCCCCGGGACAGGGGCAGAAGGAAACACCATATATTTT
TRBJ2-3,TRBD1,TRBV4-3,-,CASSQDSVGTDAQYF,TGCGCCAGCAGCCAAGACTCCGTAGGGACAGATGCGCAGTATTTT
TRBJ2-3,TRBD2,TRBV5-1,once,CAPKRGLATDTQYF,TGCGCCCCAAAAAGGGGACTAGCCACAGATACGCAGTATTTT
TRBJ2-3,TRBD2,TRBV5-4,few,CASSLSGLDTQYF,TGTGCCAGCAGCTTGTCGGGACTAGACACGCAGTATTTT
TRBJ2-1,-,TRBV11-2,-,CASSQEVTDLNEQFF,TGTGCCAGCAGCCAGGAGGTAACAGATCTCAATGAGCAGTTCTTC
TRBJ1-2,-,TRBV12-3/TRBV12-4,-,CASSPSTGSYGYTF,TGTGCCAGCAGCCCCTCGACAGGATCCTATGGCTACACCTTC
TRBJ2-1,-,TRBV5-1,-,CASSLSPSAYNEQFF,TGCGCCAGCAGCTTGTCTCCTAGCGCCTACAATGAGCAGTTCTTC